This T cell receptor (beta chain) is from a study of shared clonotypes between healthy human individuals (dated by TCRdb to 2020 to 2022). Study-level background: The cohort included three men and a couple of women between 18 and 49 years of age. Each donor's leukapheresis produced roughly between about 0.8 and 8.9 billion PBMCs. Blood TCR repertoires of five healthy adults were deeply sequenced to estimate repertoire size and the extent of clonotype sharing between individuals. Per donor, three plates each were used for CD4 naive and CD4 memory, two for CD8 naive, and one for CD8 memory. Libraries were prepared and TCR repertoires were sequenced by different laboratories using diverse techniques, in order to increase sequencing depth and limit assay-specific biases.

For the CD8 naive samples, CD45RO-negative cells were positively selected for CCR7, yielding a CD45RA+CCR7+ population from which TemRA cells were excluded. The donors were healthy, HIV-negative adults who had no recently reported acute infections or vaccinations. Every donor was a Caucasian adult residing in Nashville, Tennessee, USA. After blood collection by leukapheresis, PBMCs were isolated using Ficoll-Histopaque density gradient centrifugation and then cryopreserved in the vapor phase of liquid nitrogen. Purity and quantity of every magnetically sorted T cell population were checked by analytical flow cytometry. From each sorted fraction, genomic DNA was isolated and quantified by UV absorbance on a Nanodrop 2000c. Broad study findings and their caveats: Compared with non-shared clonotypes, the clonotypes found in all four sorted-subset donors had higher generation probabilities. Pairwise subsampling indicated that sequencing depth was expected to affect the degree of clonotype sharing among donors. Larger estimated clonotype richness was generally found for naive subsets than for memory subsets. Rarefaction of sorted-subset datasets indicated incomplete sequencing despite the large sequencing depth. When several donors were compared, the shared fraction of clonotypes was about 5.5% for naive CD4, 3.5% to 4% for naive CD8, about 2.5% for memory CD4, and 0.35% to 0.4% for memory CD8. Because the study included only a small number of donors, the genetic and exposure-history diversity represented was limited. Sampling was limited to blood, and TCR repertoires in tissue likely differ from TCR repertoires in blood.

CDR1 and CDR2 (SGDLS, YYNGEE) derive from the germline V gene. V lost 3 bases and J lost 1 base; the stretch between them is 14 bases long. The CDR3 covers 17 residues, taking in both the cysteine and the phenylalanine. CDR3 DNA is the only sequence kept; it has 51 bases, read in frame from the first base. Using the deep immunoSEQ assay, multiplex PCR amplified TCR CDR3 regions from genomic DNA. For each cell subset, the extracted genomic DNA was distributed evenly across all wells of several immunoSEQ 96-well plates, and each plate served as one replicate. For sorted subsets, roughly 200 ng of genomic DNA, equivalent to around 30,000 T cell genomes, went into each replicate PCR. The purified libraries were quantified using a Qubit 3.0 fluorometer, sized with a Bioanalyzer 2100, and then quantified again using the KAPA Library Quantification kit. Every immunoSEQ 96-well plate was sequenced on a separate single-read 150-cycle Illumina NextSeq 550 flow cell. The study's processing was this. Because only junctional sequences without quality scores were contained in the immunoSEQ output, filtering matching that applied to full-length reads could not be performed. To assign V/J genes and CDR3, sequences were annotated against IMGT germline references using PyIR, a Python wrapper for IgBLAST v1.9. Reads were filtered out if the reads had weak V/J assignments (E-value above 1e-6), no CDR3, stop codons, out-of-frame junctions, or ambiguous translated residues. A V3J clonotype was defined by an identical inferred V gene, J gene, and CDR3 amino acid sequence. The percentage overlap between two repertoires was calculated by dividing the number of shared unique clonotypes by the size of the smaller repertoire. Three approaches were used to assess repertoire richness: RTK rarefaction, the Chao1 estimator, and Recon v2.1 estimates of unobserved clonotypes. For all TCRbeta clonotypes obtained by the gDNA method from several donors, generation probabilities were computed with OLGA. TCRdb limited this immuneACCESS table to in-frame rearrangements with V and J called. A share of clones is missing; checked studies link under half to unresolved V genes, and the rest is unexplained. For V, J and clone size, that table is used; D and trimming come from the DNA. This sample comprises about 2.1 million clones, about 93% of them detected only once. The ten largest account for over 1.5% of the sample.

Notes on this clone: Its specific antigen is unknown. No per-base quality is available; no much larger clone lies one base away.

The clonotype was recovered from a man between 18 and 29 years old in good health. Some clones in this sample may be carry-over from other donors' samples. The sequencing input was naive CD8+ T cells from PBMCs. The cell subset or site label corresponds to: CD45RA+CCR7+. The rearranged segments are TRBV9 and TRBJ2-6, and perhaps TRBD2 as D gene, on 5 matching bases. In nucleotides, the sequence is TGTGCCAGCAGCGACACTAGATGGTTGTCTGGGGCCAACGTCCTGACTTTC. Its protein reads: CASSDTRWLSGANVLTF. Joined to the reference TRBV9 and TRBJ2-6 proteins, this CDR3 gives the full variable domain: DSGVTQTPKHLITATGQRVTLRCSPRSGDLSVYWYQQSLDQGLQFLIQYYNGEERAKGNILERFSAQQFPDLHSELNLSSLELGDSALYFCASSDTRWLSGANVLTFGAGSRLTVL.